This T cell receptor beta chain was captured in a study of CD4 T cells in relation to SARS-CoV-2 and coronaviruses. Study results and limitations: In approximately 70% of donors, memory CD4+ clonotypes crossrecognized SARS-CoV-2 and at least one common cold coronavirus spike. Each donor contributed either pre-pandemic or post-infection samples, not both.

Comments on this clone: Its antigen is not known.

The CDR3 covers 13 residues. Germline V CDR1 and CDR2: SGHTA, FQGNSA. The V end lost 2 bases, the J end lost 4 bases, and 5 bases lay between the germline ends. Sequencing was performed with immunoSEQ multiplex PCR; in TCRdb, only in-frame clones are kept and a portion is missing. This sample yields 30,000 to 45,000 clones, of which roughly 88% are seen a single time; roughly a tenth belongs to the top ten. The sequencing sample was made of memory CD4+ T cells from PBMCs. The sequence came from an adult with COVID-19. The chain is built from TRBV7-2 and TRBJ1-4; D call uncertain. CDR3 coding DNA: TGTGCCAGCAGCTTAAGGTATAATGAAAAACTGTTTTTT. Its translation is CASSLRYNEKLFF.